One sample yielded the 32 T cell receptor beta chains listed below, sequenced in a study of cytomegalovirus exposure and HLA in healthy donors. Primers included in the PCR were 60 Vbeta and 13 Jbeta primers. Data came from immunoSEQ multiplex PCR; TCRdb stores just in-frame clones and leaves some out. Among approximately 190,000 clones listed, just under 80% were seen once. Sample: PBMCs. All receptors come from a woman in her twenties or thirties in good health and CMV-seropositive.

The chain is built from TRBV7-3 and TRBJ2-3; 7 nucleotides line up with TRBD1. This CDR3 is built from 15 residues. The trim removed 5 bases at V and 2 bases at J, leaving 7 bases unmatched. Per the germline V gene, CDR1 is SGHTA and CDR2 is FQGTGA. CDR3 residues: CASSLRTGFTDTQYF. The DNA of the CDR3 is TGTGCCAGCAGCCTCCGGACAGGTTTCACAGATACGCAGTATTTT.

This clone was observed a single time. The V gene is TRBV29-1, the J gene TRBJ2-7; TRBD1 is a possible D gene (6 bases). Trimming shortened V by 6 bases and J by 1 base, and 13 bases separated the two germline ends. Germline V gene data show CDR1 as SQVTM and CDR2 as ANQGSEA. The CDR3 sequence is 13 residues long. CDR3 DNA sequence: TGCAGCGTCGCCGGACAGCTATCCTACGAGCAGTACTTC. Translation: CSVAGQLSYEQYF.

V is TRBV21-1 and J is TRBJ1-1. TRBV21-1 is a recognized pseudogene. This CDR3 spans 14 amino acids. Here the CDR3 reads CASSSRNRGAEAFF. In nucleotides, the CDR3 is TGTGCCAGCAGCTCCAGGAATCGGGGGGCTGAAGCTTTCTTT.

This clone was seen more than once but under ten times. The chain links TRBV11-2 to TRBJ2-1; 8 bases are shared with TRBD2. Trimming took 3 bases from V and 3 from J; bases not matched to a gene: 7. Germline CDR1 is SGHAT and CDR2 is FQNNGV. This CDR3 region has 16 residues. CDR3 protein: CASSLILGLDYNEQFF. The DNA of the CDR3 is TGTGCCAGCAGCTTGATACTGGGACTAGACTACAATGAGCAGTTCTTC.

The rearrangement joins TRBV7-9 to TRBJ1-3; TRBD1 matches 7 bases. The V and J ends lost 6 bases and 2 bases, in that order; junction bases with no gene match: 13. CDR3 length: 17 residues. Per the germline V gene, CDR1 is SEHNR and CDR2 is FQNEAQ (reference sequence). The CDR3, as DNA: TGTGCCAGCAGTTCCCCCCGGGGGCAGGGGGCTGGAAACACCATATATTTT. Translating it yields CASSSPRGQGAGNTIYF.

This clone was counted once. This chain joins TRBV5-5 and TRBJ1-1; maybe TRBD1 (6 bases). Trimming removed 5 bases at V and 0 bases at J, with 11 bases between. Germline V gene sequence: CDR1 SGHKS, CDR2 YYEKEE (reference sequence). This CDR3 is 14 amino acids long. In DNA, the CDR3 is TGTGCCAGCAGGTTTGGACAGTTGAACACTGAAGCTTTCTTT. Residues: CASRFGQLNTEAFF. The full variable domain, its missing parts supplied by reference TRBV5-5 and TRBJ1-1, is DAGVTQSPTHLIKTRGQQVTLRCSPISGHKSVSWYQQVLGQGPQFIFQYYEKEERGRGNFPDRFSARQFPNYSSELNVNALLLGDSALYLCASRFGQLNTEAFFGQGTRLTVV.

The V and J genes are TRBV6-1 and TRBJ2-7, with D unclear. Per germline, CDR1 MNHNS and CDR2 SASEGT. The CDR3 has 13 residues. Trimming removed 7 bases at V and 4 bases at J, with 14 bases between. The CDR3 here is CASKSGQSYEQYF. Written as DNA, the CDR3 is TGTGCCAGCAAGTCAGGTCAATCTTACGAGCAGTACTTC.

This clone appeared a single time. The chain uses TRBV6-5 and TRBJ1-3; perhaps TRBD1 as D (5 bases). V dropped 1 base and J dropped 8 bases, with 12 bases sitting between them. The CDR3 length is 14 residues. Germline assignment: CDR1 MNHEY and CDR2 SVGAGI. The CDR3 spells CASSYYGREDTIYF. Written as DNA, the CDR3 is TGTGCCAGCAGTTACTACGGCAGGGAGGACACCATATATTTT.

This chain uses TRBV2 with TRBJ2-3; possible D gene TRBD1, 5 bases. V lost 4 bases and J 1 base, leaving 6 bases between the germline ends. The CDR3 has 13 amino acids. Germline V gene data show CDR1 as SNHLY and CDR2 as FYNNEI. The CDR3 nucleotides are TGTGCCAGCAGTGGGGGCCGCACAGATACGCAGTATTTT. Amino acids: CASSGGRTDTQYF.

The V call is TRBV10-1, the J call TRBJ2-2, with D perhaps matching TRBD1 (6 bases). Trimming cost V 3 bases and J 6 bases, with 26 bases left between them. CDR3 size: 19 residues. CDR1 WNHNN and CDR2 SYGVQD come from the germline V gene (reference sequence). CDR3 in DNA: TGCGCCAGCAGTGATTCGAGCTTTACAGGGTCCGGATTGGCCGGGGAGCTGTTTTTT. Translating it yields CASSDSSFTGSGLAGELFF.

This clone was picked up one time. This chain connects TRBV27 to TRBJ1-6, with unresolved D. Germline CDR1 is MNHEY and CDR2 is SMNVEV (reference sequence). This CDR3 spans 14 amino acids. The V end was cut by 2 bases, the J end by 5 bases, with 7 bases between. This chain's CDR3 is CASSLAQDNSPLHF. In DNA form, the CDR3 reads TGTGCCAGCAGTTTAGCACAAGATAATTCACCCCTCCACTTT.

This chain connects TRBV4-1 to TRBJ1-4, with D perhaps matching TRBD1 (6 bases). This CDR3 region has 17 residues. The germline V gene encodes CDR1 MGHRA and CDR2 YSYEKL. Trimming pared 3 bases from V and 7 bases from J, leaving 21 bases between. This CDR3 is CASSHGIQGGSGEKLFF. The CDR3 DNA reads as TGCGCCAGCAGCCATGGGATACAGGGCGGTTCCGGTGAAAAACTGTTTTTT.

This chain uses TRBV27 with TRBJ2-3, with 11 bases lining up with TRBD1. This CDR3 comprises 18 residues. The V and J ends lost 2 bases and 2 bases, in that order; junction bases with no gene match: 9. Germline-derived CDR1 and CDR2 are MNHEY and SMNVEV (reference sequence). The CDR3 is CASSLKRDRGWNTDTQYF. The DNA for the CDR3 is TGTGCCAGCAGTTTAAAGCGGGACAGGGGGTGGAACACAGATACGCAGTATTTT.

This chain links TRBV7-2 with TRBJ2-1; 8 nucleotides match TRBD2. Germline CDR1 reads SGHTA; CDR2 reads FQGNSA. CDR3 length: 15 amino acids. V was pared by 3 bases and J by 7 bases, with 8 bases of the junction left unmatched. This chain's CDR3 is CASSLGLGLWNEQFF. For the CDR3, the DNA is TGTGCCAGCAGCTTGGGACTAGGTCTATGGAATGAGCAGTTCTTC. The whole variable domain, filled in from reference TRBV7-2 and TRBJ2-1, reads GAGVSQSPSNKVTEKGKDVELRCDPISGHTALYWYRQSLGQGLEFLIYFQGNSAPDKSGLPSDRFSAERTGGSVSTLTIQRTQQEDSAVYLCASSLGLGLWNEQFFGPGTRLTVL.

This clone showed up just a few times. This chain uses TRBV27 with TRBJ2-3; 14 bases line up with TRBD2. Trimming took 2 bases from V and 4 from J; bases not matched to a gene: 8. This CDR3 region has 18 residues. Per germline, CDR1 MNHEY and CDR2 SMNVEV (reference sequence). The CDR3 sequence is CASSLRARLAGGPDTQYF. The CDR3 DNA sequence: TGTGCCAGCAGTTTAAGGGCTAGACTAGCGGGAGGGCCAGATACGCAGTATTTT.

DNA of the CDR3: TGTGCCAGCAGTCTACTAGGAGCCTACGAGCAGTACTTC. The encoded protein is CASSLLGAYEQYF. The V gene is TRBV6-5, the J gene TRBJ2-5; D might be TRBD2 (5 bases). The last part of the DNA fits TRBJ2-7 better; the J call may be wrong. Germline CDR1 and CDR2: MNHEY and SVGAGI. The CDR3 loop spans 13 amino acids.

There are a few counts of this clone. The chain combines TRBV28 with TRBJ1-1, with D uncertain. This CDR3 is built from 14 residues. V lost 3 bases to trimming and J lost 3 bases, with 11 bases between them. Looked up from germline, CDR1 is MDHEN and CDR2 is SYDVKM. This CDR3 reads CASSFRGFDTEAFF. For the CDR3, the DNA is TGTGCCAGCAGTTTTCGAGGGTTTGACACTGAAGCTTTCTTT.

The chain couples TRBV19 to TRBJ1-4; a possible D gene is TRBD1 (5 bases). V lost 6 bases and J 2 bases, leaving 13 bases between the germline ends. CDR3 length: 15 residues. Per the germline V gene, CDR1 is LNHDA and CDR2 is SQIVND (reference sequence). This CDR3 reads CASRPPGRTNEKLFF. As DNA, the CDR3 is TGTGCCAGTAGGCCCCCAGGGCGGACTAATGAAAAACTGTTTTTT. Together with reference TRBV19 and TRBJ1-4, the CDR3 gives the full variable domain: DGGITQSPKYLFRKEGQNVTLSCEQNLNHDAMYWYRQDPGQGLRLIYYSQIVNDFQKGDIAEGYSVSREKKESFPLTVTSAQKNPTAFYLCASRPPGRTNEKLFFGSGTQLSVL.

The CDR3 region is CASSTRDTGLNTEAFF. As DNA, the CDR3 is TGTGCCAGTAGTACCCGGGACACGGGATTGAACACTGAAGCTTTCTTT. The rearrangement joins TRBV19 to TRBJ1-1, with a weak D call TRBD1 (6 bases). Deletions cut 4 bases from V and 0 bases from J, with 15 bases between. This CDR3 is 16 amino acids long. Looked up from germline, CDR1 is LNHDA and CDR2 is SQIVND (reference sequence).

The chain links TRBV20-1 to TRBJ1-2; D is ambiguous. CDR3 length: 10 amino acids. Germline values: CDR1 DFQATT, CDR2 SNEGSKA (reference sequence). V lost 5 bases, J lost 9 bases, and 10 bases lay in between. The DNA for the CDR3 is TGCAGTGCTCAGTCCGTAAGCTACACCTTC. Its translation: CSAQSVSYTF.

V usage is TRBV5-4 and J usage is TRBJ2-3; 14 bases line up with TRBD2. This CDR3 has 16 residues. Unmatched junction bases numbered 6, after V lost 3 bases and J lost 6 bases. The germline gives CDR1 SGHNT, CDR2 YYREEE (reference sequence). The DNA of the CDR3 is TGTGCCAGCAGCTGGGGGACTAGCGGGGGCGGGGATACGCAGTATTTT. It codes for CASSWGTSGGGDTQYF. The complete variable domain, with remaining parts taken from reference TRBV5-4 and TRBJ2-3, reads ETGVTQSPTHLIKTRGQQVTLRCSSQSGHNTVSWYQQALGQGPQFIFQYYREEENGRGNFPPRFSGLQFPNYSSELNVNALELDDSALYLCASSWGTSGGGDTQYFGPGTRLTVL.

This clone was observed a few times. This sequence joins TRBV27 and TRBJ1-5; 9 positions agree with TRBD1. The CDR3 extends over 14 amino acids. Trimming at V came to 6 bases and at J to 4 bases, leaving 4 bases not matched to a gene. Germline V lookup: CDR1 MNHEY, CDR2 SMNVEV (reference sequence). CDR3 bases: TGTGCCAGCAGCCTGACAGGGGGTAATCAGCCCCAGCATTTT. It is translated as CASSLTGGNQPQHF.

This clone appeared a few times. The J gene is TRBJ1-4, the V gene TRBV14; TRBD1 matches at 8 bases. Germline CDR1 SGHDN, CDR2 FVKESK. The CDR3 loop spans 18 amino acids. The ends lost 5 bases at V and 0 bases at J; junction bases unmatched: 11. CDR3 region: CASSYTGGRAATNEKLFF. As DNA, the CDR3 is TGTGCCAGCAGCTACACAGGGGGTCGGGCGGCAACTAATGAAAAACTGTTTTTT.

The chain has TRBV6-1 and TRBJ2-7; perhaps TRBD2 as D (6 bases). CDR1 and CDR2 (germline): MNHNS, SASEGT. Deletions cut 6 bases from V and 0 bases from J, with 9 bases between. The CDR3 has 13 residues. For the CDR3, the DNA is TGTGCCAGCAGGGGACTGGTCTCCTACGAGCAGTACTTC. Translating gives CASRGLVSYEQYF.

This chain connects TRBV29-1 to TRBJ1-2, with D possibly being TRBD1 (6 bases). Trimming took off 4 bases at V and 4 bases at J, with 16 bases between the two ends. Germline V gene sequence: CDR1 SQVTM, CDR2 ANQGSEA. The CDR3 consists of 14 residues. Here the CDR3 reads CSVGDTAVGYGYTF. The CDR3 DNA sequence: TGCAGCGTTGGGGACACGGCGGTTGGCTATGGCTACACCTTC. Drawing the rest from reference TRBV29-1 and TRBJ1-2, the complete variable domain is SAVISQKPSRDICQRGTSLTIQCQVDSQVTMMFWYRQQPGQSLTLIATANQGSEATYESGFVIDKFPISRPNLTFSTLTVSNMSPEDSSIYLCSVGDTAVGYGYTFGSGTRLTVV.

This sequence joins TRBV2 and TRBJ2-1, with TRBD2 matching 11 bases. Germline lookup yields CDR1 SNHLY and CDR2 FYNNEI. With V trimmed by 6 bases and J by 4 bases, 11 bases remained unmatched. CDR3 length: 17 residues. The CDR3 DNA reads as TGTGCCAGCAGGGTGCCTAAGACTAGCGGGAATTACAATGAGCAGTTCTTC. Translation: CASRVPKTSGNYNEQFF.

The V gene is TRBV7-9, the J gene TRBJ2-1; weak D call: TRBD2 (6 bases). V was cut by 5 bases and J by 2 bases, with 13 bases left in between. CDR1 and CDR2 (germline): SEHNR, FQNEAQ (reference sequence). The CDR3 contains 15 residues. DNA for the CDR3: TGTGCCAGCAGCGGCGGGGAGCGGCCCTACAATGAGCAGTTCTTC. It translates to CASSGGERPYNEQFF.

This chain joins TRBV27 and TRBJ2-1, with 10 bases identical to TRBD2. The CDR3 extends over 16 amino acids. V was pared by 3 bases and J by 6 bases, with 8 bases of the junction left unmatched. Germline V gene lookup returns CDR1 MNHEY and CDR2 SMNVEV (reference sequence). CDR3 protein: CASSFITSGKRNEQFF. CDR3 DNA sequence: TGTGCCAGCAGTTTCATCACTAGCGGGAAACGCAATGAGCAGTTCTTC.

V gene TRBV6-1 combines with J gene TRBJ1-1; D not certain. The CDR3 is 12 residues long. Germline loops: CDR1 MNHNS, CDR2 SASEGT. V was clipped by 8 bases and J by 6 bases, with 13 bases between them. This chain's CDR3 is CASGREGPEAFF. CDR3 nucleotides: TGTGCCAGCGGCCGCGAGGGCCCTGAAGCTTTCTTT.

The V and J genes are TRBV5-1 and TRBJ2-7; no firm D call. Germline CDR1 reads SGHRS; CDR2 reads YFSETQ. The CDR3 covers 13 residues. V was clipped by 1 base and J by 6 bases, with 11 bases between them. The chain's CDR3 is CASSLYRTSEQYF. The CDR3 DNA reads TGCGCCAGCAGCTTGTACAGAACCTCCGAGCAGTACTTC.

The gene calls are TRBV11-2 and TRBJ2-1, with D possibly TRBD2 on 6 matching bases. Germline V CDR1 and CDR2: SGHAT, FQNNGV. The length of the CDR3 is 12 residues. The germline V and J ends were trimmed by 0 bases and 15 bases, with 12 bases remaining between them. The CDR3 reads CASSLERGEGFF. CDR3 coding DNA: TGTGCCAGCAGCTTAGAGCGGGGAGAGGGGTTCTTC.

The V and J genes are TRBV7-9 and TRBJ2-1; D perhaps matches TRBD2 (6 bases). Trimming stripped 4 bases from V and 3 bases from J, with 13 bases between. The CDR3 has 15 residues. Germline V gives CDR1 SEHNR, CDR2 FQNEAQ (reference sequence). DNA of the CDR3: TGTGCCAGCAGCTCTGCGGGGTGGGGCTACAATGAGCAGTTCTTC. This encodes CASSSAGWGYNEQFF. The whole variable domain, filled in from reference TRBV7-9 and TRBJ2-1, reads DTGVSQNPRHKITKRGQNVTFRCDPISEHNRLYWYRQTLGQGPEFLTYFQNEAQLEKSRLLSDRFSAERPKGSFSTLEIQRTEQGDSAMYLCASSSAGWGYNEQFFGPGTRLTVL.